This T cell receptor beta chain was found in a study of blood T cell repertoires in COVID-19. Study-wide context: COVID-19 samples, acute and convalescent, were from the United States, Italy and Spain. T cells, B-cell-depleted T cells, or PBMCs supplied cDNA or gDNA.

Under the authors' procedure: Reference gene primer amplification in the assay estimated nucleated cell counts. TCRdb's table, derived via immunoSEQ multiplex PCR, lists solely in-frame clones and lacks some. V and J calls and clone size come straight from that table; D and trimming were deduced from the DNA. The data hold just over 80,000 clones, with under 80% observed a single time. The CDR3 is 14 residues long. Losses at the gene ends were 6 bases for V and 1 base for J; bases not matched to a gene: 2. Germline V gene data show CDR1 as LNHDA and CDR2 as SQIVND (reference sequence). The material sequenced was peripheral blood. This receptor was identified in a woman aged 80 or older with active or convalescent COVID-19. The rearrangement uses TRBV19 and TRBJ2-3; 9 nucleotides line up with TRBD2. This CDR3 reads CASRKRGGTDTQYF. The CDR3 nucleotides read TGTGCCAGTAGGAAGCGGGGGGGCACAGATACGCAGTATTTT.